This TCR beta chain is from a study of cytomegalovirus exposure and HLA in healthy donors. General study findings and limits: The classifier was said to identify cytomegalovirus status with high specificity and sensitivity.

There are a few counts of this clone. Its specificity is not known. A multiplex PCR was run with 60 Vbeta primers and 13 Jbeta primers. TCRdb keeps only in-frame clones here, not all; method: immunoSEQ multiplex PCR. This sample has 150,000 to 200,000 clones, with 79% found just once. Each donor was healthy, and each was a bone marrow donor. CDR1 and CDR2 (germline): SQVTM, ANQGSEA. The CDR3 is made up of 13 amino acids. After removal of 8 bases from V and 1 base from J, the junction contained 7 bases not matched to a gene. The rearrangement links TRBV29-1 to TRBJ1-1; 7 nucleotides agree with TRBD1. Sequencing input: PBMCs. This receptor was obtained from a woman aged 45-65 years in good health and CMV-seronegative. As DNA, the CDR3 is TGCAGCTCAGGAGGGGGCCCGAACACTGAAGCTTTCTTT. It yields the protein CSSGGGPNTEAFF.